This T cell receptor beta chain was retrieved from a study of metastatic and nonmetastatic thyroid tumors. Overall study context: Across blood and tumor or nodule tissue, repertoires from malignant and benign thyroid patients were compared with one another. General study results and limits: The reported finding was significantly higher TCR beta diversity in malignant thyroid tumors relative to benign nodules, in blood and tumor.

Patients underwent thyroid surgery, and none had received any treatment before it. The authors' processing: A papillary thyroid cancer distant-metastasis classifier was built from CDR3 differences across clinicopathological groups. With MiXCR, TCRdb called clones anew from the PCR reads. These V and J calls derive from TCRdb rather than the authors' analysis. The top ten clones hold less than 45% of a sample with around 7,000 clones, approximately 34% of them seen once. Trimming removed 8 bases from V and 5 bases from J; junction bases left unmatched: 5. The length of the CDR3 is 13 residues. This clone was seen a handful of times. Antigen unknown.

Sample: adjacent normal tissue. The rearrangement links TRBV12-3 or TRBV12-4 to TRBJ2-3; 9 positions match TRBD2. The sequence derives from a female donor with papillary thyroid cancer or a benign thyroid nodule (not recorded which). Some clones in this sample may be carry-over from other donors' samples. The CDR3 region is CASAGGPVDTQYF. Written as DNA, the CDR3 is TGTGCCAGCGCGGGAGGGCCGGTAGATACGCAGTATTTT.